The rows below give T cell receptor beta chains drawn from one sample of a study of T cells in Graves' hyperthyroidism and ophthalmopathy. Each CDR3 protein is one row after TCRdb ran MiXCR on the multiplex PCR reads. Found here are hundreds of thousands of distinct CDR3 sequences, over 40% of them singletons; the top ten hold about 7.7%. The sample taken for sequencing was peripheral blood or thyroid tissue (not recorded which). The origin of the receptors is an adult man with Graves' disease, either hyperthyroidism or ophthalmopathy (not recorded which). Each CDR3 is given with its conserved first and last residue. Fields, in order: V gene, clone size, J gene, D gene, CDR3 protein, CDR3 DNA. D genes are given only for firm matches. The size of a clone is reported for some rows only, either as once, few or many, or as a class for expanded clones.

TRBV2,many,TRBJ2-5,TRBD2,CASSEAIQRGKRETQYF,TGTGCCAGCAGTGAAGCTATCCAGCGGGGAAAGAGAGAGACCCAGTACTTC
TRBV9,few,TRBJ1-4,.,CASSVGSGPNEKLFF,TGTGCCAGCAGCGTTGGATCCGGACCCAATGAAAAACTGTTTTTT
TRBV7-9,.,TRBJ2-7,.,CAWSVSSVVYEQYF,TGTGCCTGGAGTGTTTCTAGCGTAGTCTACGAGCAGTACTTC
TRBV2,.,TRBJ1-2,TRBD1,CASHAPGQGAPDYGYTF,TGTGCCAGCCACGCGCCGGGACAGGGGGCGCCTGACTATGGCTACACCTTC
TRBV3-1,many,TRBJ2-7,.,CASSHIYEQYF,TGTGCCAGCAGCCATATCTACGAGCAGTACTTC
TRBV2,.,TRBJ1-1,.,CASRRDTAFF,TGTGCCAGCAGACGGGACACGGCTTTCTTT
TRBV2,many,TRBJ2-6,.,CASSEGAGLSPGANVLTF,TGTGCCAGCAGTGAAGGGGCAGGGTTAAGTCCCGGGGCCAACGTCCTGACTTTC
TRBV29-1,many,TRBJ2-7,.,CSVDSGTPGEQYF,TGCAGCGTTGATTCCGGTACGCCGGGGGAGCAGTACTTC
TRBV5-6,few,TRBJ1-5,TRBD1,CASSLAGGADQPQHF,TGTGCCAGCAGCTTGGCAGGGGGAGCTGATCAGCCCCAGCATTTT
TRBV10-3,.,TRBJ2-5,TRBD1,CASSPGQAQYF,TGTGCCAGCAGCCCCGGACAGGCCCAGTACTTC
TRBV2,.,TRBJ1-2,.,CASSQEWEGYGYTF,TGCGCCAGCAGCCAAGAGTGGGAGGGCTATGGCTACACCTTC
TRBV10-3,.,TRBJ2-2,TRBD1,CAISDGGQGNTGELFF,TGTGCCATCAGTGACGGGGGACAGGGAAACACCGGGGAGCTGTTTTTT
TRBV20-1,.,TRBJ1-5,.,CSAREVRGGVRNQPQHF,TGCAGTGCTAGAGAGGTCAGGGGTGGGGTTCGCAATCAGCCCCAGCATTTT
TRBV10-3,.,TRBJ1-1,TRBD1,CAISPEQGHNEAFF,TGTGCCATCAGTCCCGAACAGGGGCATAATGAAGCTTTCTTT
TRBV15,once,TRBJ1-4,TRBD1,CATSEGQIEKLFF,TGTGCCACCAGCGAGGGACAGATTGAAAAACTGTTTTTT
TRBV29-1,.,TRBJ2-5,TRBD1,CSVRTGNQPQYF,TGCAGCGTTAGGACAGGGAATCAGCCCCAGTACTTC
TRBV2,many,TRBJ1-5,TRBD1,CASNRDSSNQPQHF,TGTGCCAGCAACCGGGACAGCAGCAATCAGCCCCAGCATTTT
TRBV29-1,.,TRBJ1-5,TRBD1,CSVLTGDSNQPQHF,TGCAGCGTGTTGACAGGGGATAGCAATCAGCCCCAGCATTTT
TRBV20-1,.,TRBJ1-5,TRBD1,CSASNRGLTSNQPQHF,TGCAGTGCTAGTAACAGGGGGCTGACTAGCAATCAGCCCCAGCATTTT
TRBV20-1,many,TRBJ1-1,.,CSASKAVDNTEAFF,TGCAGTGCTAGTAAGGCAGTAGATAACACTGAAGCTTTCTTT
TRBV7-9,.,TRBJ2-5,TRBD1,CASSGQGSGKQETQYF,TGTGCCAGCAGCGGACAGGGGAGCGGGAAACAAGAGACCCAGTACTTC
TRBV7-2,.,TRBJ2-3,.,CASSLGAGDTQYF,TGTGCCAGCAGCTTAGGGGCAGGGGATACGCAGTATTTT
TRBV11-2,.,TRBJ2-2,.,CASSLDGVGGELFF,TGTGCCAGCAGCTTAGACGGGGTCGGCGGGGAGCTGTTTTTT
TRBV24-1,many,TRBJ2-7,.,CATSDLQGIQYF,TGTGCCACCAGTGATTTGCAAGGGATACAGTACTTC